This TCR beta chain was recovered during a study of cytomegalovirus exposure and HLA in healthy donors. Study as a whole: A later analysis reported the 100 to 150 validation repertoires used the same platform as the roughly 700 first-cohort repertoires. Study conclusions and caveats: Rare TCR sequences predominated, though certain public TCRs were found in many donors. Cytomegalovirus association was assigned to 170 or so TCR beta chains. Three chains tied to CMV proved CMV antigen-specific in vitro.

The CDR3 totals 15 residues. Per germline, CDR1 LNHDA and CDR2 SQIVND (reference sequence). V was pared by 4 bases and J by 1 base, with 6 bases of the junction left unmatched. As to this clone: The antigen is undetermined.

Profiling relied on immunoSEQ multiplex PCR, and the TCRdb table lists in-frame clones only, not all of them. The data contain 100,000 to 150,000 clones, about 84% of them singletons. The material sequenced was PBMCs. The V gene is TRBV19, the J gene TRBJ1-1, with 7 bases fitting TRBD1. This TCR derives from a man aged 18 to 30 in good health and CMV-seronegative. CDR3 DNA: TGTGCCAGTAGTAGAACGGGACAGAAGAACACTGAAGCTTTCTTT. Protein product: CASSRTGQKNTEAFF.